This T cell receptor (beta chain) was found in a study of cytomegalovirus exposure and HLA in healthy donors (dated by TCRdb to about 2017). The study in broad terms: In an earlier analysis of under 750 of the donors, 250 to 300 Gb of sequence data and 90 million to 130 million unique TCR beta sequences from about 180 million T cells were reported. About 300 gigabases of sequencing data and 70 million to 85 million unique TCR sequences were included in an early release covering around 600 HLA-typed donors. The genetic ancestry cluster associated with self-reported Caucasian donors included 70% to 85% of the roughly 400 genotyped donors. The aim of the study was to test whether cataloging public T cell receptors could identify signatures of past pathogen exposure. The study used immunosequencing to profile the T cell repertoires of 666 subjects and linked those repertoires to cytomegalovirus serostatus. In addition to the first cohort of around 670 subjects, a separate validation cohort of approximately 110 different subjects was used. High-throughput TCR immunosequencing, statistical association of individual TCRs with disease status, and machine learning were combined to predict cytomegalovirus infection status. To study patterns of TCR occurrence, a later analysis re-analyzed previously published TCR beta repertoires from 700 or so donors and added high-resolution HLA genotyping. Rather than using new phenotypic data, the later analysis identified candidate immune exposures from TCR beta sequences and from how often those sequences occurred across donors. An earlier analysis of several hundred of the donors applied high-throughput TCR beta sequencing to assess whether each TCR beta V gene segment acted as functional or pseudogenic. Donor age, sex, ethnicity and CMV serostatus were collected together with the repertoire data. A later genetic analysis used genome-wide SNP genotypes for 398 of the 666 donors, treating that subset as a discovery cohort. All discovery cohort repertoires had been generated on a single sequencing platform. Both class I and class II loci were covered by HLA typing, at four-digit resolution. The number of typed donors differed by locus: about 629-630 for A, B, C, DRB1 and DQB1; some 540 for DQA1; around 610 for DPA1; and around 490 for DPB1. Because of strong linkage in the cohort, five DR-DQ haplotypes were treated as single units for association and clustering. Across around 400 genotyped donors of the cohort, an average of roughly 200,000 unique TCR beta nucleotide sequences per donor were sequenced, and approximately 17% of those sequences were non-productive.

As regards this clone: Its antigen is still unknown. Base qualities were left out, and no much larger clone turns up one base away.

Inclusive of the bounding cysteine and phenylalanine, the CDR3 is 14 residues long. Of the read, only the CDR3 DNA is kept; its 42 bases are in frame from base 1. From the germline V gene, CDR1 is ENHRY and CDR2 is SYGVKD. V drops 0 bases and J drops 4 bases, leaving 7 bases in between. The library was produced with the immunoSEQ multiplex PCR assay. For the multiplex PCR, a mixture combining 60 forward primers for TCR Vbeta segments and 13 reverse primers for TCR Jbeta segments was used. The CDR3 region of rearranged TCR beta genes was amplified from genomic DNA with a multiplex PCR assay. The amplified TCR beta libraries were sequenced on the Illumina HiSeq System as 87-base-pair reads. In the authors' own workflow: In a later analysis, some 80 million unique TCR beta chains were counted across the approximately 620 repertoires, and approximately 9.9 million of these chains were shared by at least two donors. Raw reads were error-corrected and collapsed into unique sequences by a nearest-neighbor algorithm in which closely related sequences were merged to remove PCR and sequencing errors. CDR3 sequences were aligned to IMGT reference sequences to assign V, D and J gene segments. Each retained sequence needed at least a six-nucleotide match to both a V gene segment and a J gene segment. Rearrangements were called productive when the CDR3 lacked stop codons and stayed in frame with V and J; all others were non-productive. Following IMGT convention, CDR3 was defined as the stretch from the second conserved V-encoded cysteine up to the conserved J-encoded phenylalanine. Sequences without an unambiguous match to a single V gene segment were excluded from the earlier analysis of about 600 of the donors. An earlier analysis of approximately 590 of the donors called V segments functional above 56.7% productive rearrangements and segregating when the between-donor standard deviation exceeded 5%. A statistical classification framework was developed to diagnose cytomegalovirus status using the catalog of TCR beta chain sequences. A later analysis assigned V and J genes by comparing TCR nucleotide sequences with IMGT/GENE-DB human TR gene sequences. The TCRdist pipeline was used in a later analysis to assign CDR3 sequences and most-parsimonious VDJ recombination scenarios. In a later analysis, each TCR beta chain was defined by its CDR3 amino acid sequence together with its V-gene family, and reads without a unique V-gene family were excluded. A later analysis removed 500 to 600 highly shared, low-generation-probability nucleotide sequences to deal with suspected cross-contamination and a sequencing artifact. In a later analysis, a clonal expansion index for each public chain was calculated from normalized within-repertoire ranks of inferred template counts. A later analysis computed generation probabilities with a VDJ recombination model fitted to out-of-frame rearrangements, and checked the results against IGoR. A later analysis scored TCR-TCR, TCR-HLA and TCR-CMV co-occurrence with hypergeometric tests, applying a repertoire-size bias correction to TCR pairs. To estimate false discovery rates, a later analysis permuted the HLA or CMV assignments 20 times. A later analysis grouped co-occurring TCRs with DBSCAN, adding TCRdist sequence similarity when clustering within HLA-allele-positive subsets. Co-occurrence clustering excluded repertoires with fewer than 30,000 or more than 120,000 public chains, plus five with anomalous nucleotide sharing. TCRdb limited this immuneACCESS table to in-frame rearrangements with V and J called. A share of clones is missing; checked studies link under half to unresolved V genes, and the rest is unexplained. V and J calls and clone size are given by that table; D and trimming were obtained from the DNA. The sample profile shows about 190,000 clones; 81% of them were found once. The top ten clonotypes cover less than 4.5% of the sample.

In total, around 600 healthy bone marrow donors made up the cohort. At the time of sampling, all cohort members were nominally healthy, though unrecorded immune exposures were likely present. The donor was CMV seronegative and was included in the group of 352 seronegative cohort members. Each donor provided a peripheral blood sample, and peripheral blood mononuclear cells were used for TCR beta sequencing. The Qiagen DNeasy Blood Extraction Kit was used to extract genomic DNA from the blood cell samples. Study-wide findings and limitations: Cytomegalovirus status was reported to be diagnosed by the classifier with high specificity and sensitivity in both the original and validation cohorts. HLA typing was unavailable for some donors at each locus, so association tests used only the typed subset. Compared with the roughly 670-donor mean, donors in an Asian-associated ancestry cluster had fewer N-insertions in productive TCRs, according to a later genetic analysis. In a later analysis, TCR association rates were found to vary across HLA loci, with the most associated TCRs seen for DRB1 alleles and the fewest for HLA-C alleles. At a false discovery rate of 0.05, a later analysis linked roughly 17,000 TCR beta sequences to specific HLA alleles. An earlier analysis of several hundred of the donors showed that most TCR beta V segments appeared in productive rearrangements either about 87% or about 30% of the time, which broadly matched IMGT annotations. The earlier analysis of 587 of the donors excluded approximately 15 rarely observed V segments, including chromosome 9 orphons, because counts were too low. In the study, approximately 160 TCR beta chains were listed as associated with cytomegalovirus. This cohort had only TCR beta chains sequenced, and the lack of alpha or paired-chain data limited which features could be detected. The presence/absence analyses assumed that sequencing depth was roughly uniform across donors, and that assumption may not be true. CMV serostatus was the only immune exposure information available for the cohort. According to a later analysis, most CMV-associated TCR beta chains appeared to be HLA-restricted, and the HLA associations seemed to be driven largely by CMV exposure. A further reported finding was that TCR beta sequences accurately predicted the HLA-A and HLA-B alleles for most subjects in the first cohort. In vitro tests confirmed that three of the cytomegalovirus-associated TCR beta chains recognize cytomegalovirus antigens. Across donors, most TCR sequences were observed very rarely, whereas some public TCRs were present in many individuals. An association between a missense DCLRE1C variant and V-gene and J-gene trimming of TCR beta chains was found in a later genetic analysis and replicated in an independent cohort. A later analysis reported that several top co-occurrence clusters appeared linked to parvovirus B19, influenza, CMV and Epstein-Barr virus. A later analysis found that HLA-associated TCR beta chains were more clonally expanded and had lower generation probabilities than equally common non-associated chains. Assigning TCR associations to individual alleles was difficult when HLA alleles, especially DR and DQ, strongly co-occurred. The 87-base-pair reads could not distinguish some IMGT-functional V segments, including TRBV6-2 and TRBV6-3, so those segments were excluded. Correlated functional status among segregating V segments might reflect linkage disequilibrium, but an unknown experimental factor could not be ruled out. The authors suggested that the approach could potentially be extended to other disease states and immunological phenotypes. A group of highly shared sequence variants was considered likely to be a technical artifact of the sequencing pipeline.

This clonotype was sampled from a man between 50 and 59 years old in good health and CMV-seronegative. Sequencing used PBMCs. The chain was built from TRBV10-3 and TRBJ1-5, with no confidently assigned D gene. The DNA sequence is TGTGCCATCAGTGAGTCGGAGAGAAATCAGCCCCAGCATTTT. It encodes CAISESERNQPQHF.